This T cell receptor beta chain comes out of a study of T cell repertoires in cytomegalovirus infection. Study background: CMV epitopes that were recently identified and HLA-C-restricted were used alongside well-studied HLA-B-restricted ones. Carrying CMV and the relevant HLA type showed in public TCR beta signatures.

This CDR3 contains 20 residues. Germline V gene data show CDR1 as SEHNR and CDR2 as FQNEAQ (reference sequence). V shed 5 bases and J 0 bases; nucleotides not matched to a gene: 19. Study-wide results and caveats: Accumulated public TCR beta family frequency recognized individuals carrying CMV together with the relevant HLA.

TCRdb reprocessed the reads via MiXCR and lists one record per CDR3 protein. The sample has about half a million distinct CDR3 sequences, 25% to 35% seen once. This clonotype has only a few counts. Antigen unknown. The chain joins TRBV7-9 to TRBJ2-1; 7 bases map to TRBD2. The receptor was isolated from a human donor in good health (CMV status not recorded). Some clones in this sample may be carry-over from other donors' samples. Sequenced here: cultured PBMCs, sampled from culture after CMV antigen stimulation. This chain's CDR3 is CASSPSRLGAGVSSYNEQFF. For the CDR3, the DNA is TGTGCCAGCAGCCCAAGCAGGTTGGGTGCGGGGGTTAGCTCCTACAATGAGCAGTTCTTC.